This record concerns one T cell receptor (beta chain) sequence. The antigen remains unidentified. UMI-labeled 5' RACE TRB cDNA libraries were prepared from the cells. TCRdb reprocessed the 5' RACE reads and stores each CDR3 protein as one record, lacking DNA. The sample yields 130,000 to 150,000 distinct CDR3 sequences, of which the top ten take up around 0.28%. These data come from a study of CXCR3-negative and CXCR3-positive naive CD8 T cells. Overall study context: Roughly 1.5 +/- 0.3 million TRB reads came from each library, giving roughly 130 million in total. Study-level results: Researchers report that CXCR3-positive naive cells carry more hydrophobic TRB CDR3s than CXCR3-negative naive cells.

The source material was naive CXCR3+ CD8+ T cells from blood. Subset indicated: CD45RO-CCR7+CD27+CD95- naive CD8+ T cells expressing CXCR3 (TNR3+). The TCR comes from a human donor in good health. Some clones in this sample may be carry-over from other donors' samples.

The CDR3 sequence is CASSFGDRSTDTQYF. The V call is TRBV28, the J call TRBJ2-3; TCRdb gives TRBD1 as the D gene, but with no DNA this cannot be confirmed. The germline V gene has CDR1 MDHEN and CDR2 SYDVKM. The length of the CDR3 is 15 residues.